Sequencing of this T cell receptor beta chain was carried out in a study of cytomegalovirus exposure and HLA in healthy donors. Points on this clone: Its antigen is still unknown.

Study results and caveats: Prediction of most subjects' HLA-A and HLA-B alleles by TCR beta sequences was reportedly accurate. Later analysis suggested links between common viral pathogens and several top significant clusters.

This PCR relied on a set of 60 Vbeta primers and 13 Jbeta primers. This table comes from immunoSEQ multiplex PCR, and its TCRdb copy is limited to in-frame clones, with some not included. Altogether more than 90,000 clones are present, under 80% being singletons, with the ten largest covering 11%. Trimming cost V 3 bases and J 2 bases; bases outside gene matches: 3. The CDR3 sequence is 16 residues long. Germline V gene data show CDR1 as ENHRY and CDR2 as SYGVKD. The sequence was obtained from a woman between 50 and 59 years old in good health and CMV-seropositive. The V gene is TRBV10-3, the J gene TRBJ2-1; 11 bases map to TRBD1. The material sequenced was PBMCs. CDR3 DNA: TGTGCCATCAGTGAACCGGGACAGGGGGCCTACAATGAGCAGTTCTTC. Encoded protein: CAISEPGQGAYNEQFF.